Listed here are 32 T cell receptor beta chains from one sample, sequenced in a study of shared clonotypes between healthy human individuals. The assay was immunoSEQ multiplex PCR, and TCRdb's table has in-frame clones only and misses some. This sample has around 990,000 clones, with approximately 75% found just once. What was sequenced was memory CD4+ T cells from PBMCs. Subset: CD45RA-negative fraction. The receptors derive from a man in his late teens or twenties in good health. Some clones in this sample may be carry-over from other donors' samples.

The chain employs TRBV28 and TRBJ2-3; maybe TRBD1 (6 bases). This CDR3 is 21 amino acids long. Germline V gene sequence: CDR1 MDHEN, CDR2 SYDVKM. The V and J ends lost 3 bases and 0 bases respectively, with 28 bases between them. CDR3 nucleotide sequence: TGTGCCAGCAGTTTTGACCGTATTAGTTTTAGGACAGTGAATAGCACAGATACGCAGTATTTT. This gives the protein CASSFDRISFRTVNSTDTQYF.

The chain is built from TRBV19 and TRBJ2-3; 12 positions agree with TRBD2. Germline V gene sequence: CDR1 LNHDA, CDR2 SQIVND (reference sequence). Trimming at V came to 6 bases and at J to 3 bases, leaving 7 bases not matched to a gene. CDR3 length: 16 residues. CDR3 bases: TGTGCCAGTAGCCGACTAGCGGGAGTTGATACAGATACGCAGTATTTT. Encoded protein: CASSRLAGVDTDTQYF.

The chain combines TRBV28 with TRBJ1-5, with TRBD1 matching 10 bases. The germline gives CDR1 MDHEN, CDR2 SYDVKM. This CDR3 is built from 16 residues. Trimming cost V 1 base and J 7 bases; bases outside gene matches: 7. The chain's CDR3 is CASSLFIGQGGQPQHF. The CDR3 DNA is TGTGCCAGCAGTTTATTCATAGGACAGGGGGGGCAGCCCCAGCATTTT.

This clone was seen ten or more times. This chain connects TRBV2 to TRBJ2-5; TRBD2 matches 10 bases. The CDR3 extends over 15 amino acids. Germline V CDR1 and CDR2: SNHLY, FYNNEI. The V segment lost 6 bases and the J segment 2 bases; nucleotides outside the gene matches: 6. The CDR3 nucleotides read TGTGCCAGCAGCGCCGCACTAGCGGGACAAGAGACCCAGTACTTC. It codes for CASSAALAGQETQYF.

The rearrangement links TRBV5-1 to TRBJ2-7, with D possibly being TRBD2 (7 bases). This CDR3 is built from 15 residues. The germline V gene has CDR1 SGHRS and CDR2 YFSETQ. Trimming left V 0 bases short and J 4 bases short, with 14 bases between. CDR3 sequence reads: CASSLGLGGGYEQYF. Here the CDR3 DNA reads TGCGCCAGCAGCTTGGGATTGGGAGGGGGTTACGAGCAGTACTTC.

DNA for the CDR3: TGTGCCAGCTCTTTTCGGCCTAGCGGGAGGGAGACCCAGTACTTC. Translating gives CASSFRPSGRETQYF. V and J are TRBV28 and TRBJ2-5, with 11 bases lining up with TRBD2. With 8 bases clipped from V and 5 bases from J, the junction kept 10 bases outside the gene matches. CDR3 length equals 15 residues. Germline V gene sequence: CDR1 MDHEN, CDR2 SYDVKM.

The rearrangement links TRBV28 to TRBJ1-4; 8 bases map to TRBD1. The germline V gene has CDR1 MDHEN and CDR2 SYDVKM. Trimming cost V 3 bases and J 5 bases; bases outside gene matches: 11. The CDR3 runs 17 residues. CDR3 region: CASSFRSQGALNEKLFF. CDR3 bases: TGTGCCAGCAGTTTTAGATCGCAGGGGGCCCTAAATGAAAAACTGTTTTTT. Supplemented by reference TRBV28 and TRBJ1-4, the full variable domain reads DVKVTQSSRYLVKRTGEKVFLECVQDMDHENMFWYRQDPGLGLRLIYFSYDVKMKEKGDIPEGYSVSREKKERFSLILESASTNQTSMYLCASSFRSQGALNEKLFFGSGTQLSVL.

The chain uses TRBV7-2 and TRBJ2-7, with D unclear. V gave up 4 bases and J gave up 6 bases, with 22 bases separating them. The germline V gene has CDR1 SGHTA and CDR2 FQGNSA. The CDR3 runs 16 residues. The CDR3 is CASSSYPKDGRLEQYF. CDR3 nucleotides: TGTGCCAGCAGCTCGTACCCCAAGGACGGACGGCTCGAGCAGTACTTC. Full variable domain (remainder filled in from reference TRBV7-2 and TRBJ2-7): GAGVSQSPSNKVTEKGKDVELRCDPISGHTALYWYRQSLGQGLEFLIYFQGNSAPDKSGLPSDRFSAERTGGSVSTLTIQRTQQEDSAVYLCASSSYPKDGRLEQYFGPGTRLTVT.

The J gene is TRBJ1-4, the V gene TRBV29-1, with 10 bases aligning to TRBD1. This CDR3 spans 13 amino acids. V lost 7 bases, J lost 8 bases, and 7 bases stayed unmatched. CDR1 SQVTM and CDR2 ANQGSEA come from the germline V gene. CDR3 residues: CSASTGGVEKLFF. The CDR3 DNA reads TGCAGCGCTTCGACAGGGGGCGTCGAAAAACTGTTTTTT.

CDR3 in amino acids: CASRPQWYGELFF. The CDR3 DNA follows: TGTGCCAGCAGGCCTCAGTGGTACGGGGAGCTGTTTTTT. The chain couples TRBV28 to TRBJ2-2; D is ambiguous. The V end lost 6 bases, the J end lost 7 bases, and 12 bases lay between the germline ends. CDR3 length: 13 residues. From germline, CDR1 is MDHEN and CDR2 SYDVKM. The entire variable domain, with the rest obtained from reference TRBV28 and TRBJ2-2, is as follows: DVKVTQSSRYLVKRTGEKVFLECVQDMDHENMFWYRQDPGLGLRLIYFSYDVKMKEKGDIPEGYSVSREKKERFSLILESASTNQTSMYLCASRPQWYGELFFGEGSRLTVL.

The chain couples TRBV28 to TRBJ1-2; no definite D call. Trimming took off 9 bases at V and 2 bases at J, with 16 bases between the two ends. This CDR3 has 14 amino acids. Germline V gives CDR1 MDHEN, CDR2 SYDVKM. This chain's CDR3 is CASYEHQENYGYTF. In DNA, the CDR3 is TGTGCCAGTTACGAGCACCAGGAAAACTATGGCTACACCTTC.

This chain's CDR3 is CASSSGQGFGQETQYF. The CDR3 DNA follows: TGTGCCAGCAGCTCGGGACAGGGGTTTGGTCAAGAGACCCAGTACTTC. The V and J genes are TRBV5-6 and TRBJ2-5, with 10 bases aligning to TRBD1. J was trimmed by 2 bases and V by 3 bases; bases with no gene match: 7. Germline V gene data show CDR1 as SGHDT and CDR2 as YYEEEE. CDR3 length: 16 residues.

About this clone: This likely came from a read error, as a far larger clone is one base away. This sequence joins TRBV4-2 and TRBJ2-2; maybe TRBD2 (6 bases). Germline CDR1 reads LGHNA; CDR2 reads YNFKEQ. This CDR3 region has 15 residues. The CDR3 DNA sequence: TGTGCCGGCAGCCAAGATCACGGGAGTACCGGGGAGCTGTTTTTT. Translation gives CAGSQDHGSTGELFF.

This clone was counted between two and nine times. This sequence joins TRBV5-1 and TRBJ1-2, with 9 positions matching TRBD1. Trimming took 4 bases from V and 7 from J; bases not matched to a gene: 8. This CDR3 has 14 amino acids. Germline V gene lookup returns CDR1 SGHRS and CDR2 YFSETQ. In DNA, the CDR3 is TGCGCCAGCAGCATAGGACAGGGGAGGGGTGGCTACACCTTC. Translated: CASSIGQGRGGYTF. Full variable domain (missing parts from reference TRBV5-1 and TRBJ1-2): KAGVTQTPRYLIKTRGQQVTLSCSPISGHRSVSWYQQTPGQGLQFLFEYFSETQRNKGNFPGRFSGRQFSNSRSEMNVSTLELGDSALYLCASSIGQGRGGYTFGSGTRLTVV.

A few counts support this clone. The chain joins TRBV5-4 to TRBJ1-4; the D is unclear. With 5 bases removed from V and 0 bases from J, the gap between germline ends came to 8 bases. CDR1 is SGHNT, CDR2 YYREEE, per germline (reference sequence). The CDR3 covers 14 residues. The CDR3 DNA follows: TGTGCCAGCAGTCTTGGAACAACTAATGAAAAACTGTTTTTT. It is translated as CASSLGTTNEKLFF.

This clone was seen a single time. The CDR3 region is CASSPSTGGGTEAFF. The CDR3 DNA reads as TGTGCCAGCAGTCCGTCGACAGGGGGTGGCACTGAAGCTTTCTTT. The chain has TRBV6-5 and TRBJ1-1; TRBD1 matches at 9 bases. This CDR3 region has 15 residues. The V gene's germline CDR1 is MNHEY and CDR2 SVGAGI. With 5 bases clipped from V and 4 bases from J, the junction kept 8 bases outside the gene matches.

The rearrangement uses TRBV30 and TRBJ1-4, with D hard to call. The CDR3 contains 14 residues. Germline V lookup: CDR1 GTSNPN, CDR2 SVGIG (reference sequence). V was cut by 4 bases and J by 0 bases, with 9 bases left in between. Here the CDR3 DNA reads TGTGCCTGGACTAGGCCGGCAACTAATGAAAAACTGTTTTTT. This gives the protein CAWTRPATNEKLFF.

The chain employs TRBV4-2 and TRBJ2-5, with 7 bases lining up with TRBD2. The CDR3 has 15 residues. With V trimmed by 2 bases and J by 1 base, 4 bases remained unmatched. Germline V lookup: CDR1 LGHNA, CDR2 YNFKEQ. The CDR3 DNA reads as TGTGCCAGCAGCCAACAGCGGGGCCCCCAAGAGACCCAGTACTTC. It codes for CASSQQRGPQETQYF.

This chain uses TRBV27 with TRBJ2-3; no firm D call. The CDR3 has 14 residues. Germline V gives CDR1 MNHEY, CDR2 SMNVEV (reference sequence). V gave up 3 bases and J gave up 0 bases, with 7 bases separating them. CDR3 DNA: TGTGCCAGCAGTTTCCTGTCTAGCACAGATACGCAGTATTTT. Translation gives CASSFLSSTDTQYF.

This clone was picked up a small number of times. The chain uses TRBV15 and TRBJ1-2, with 9 bases matching TRBD1. The V gene end was trimmed by 4 bases and the J gene end by 3 bases; junction bases not matched to a gene: 3. This CDR3 comprises 14 residues. CDR1 LNHNV and CDR2 YYDKDF come from the germline V gene (reference sequence). The CDR3 sequence is CATSIDRGDYGYTF. DNA of the CDR3: TGTGCCACCAGCATCGACAGGGGGGACTATGGCTACACCTTC.

This chain joins TRBV7-9 and TRBJ2-7, with a possible D match to TRBD1 (6 bases). The ends were cut back, 5 bases at V and 0 bases at J, with 14 bases in the middle. The germline V gene encodes CDR1 SEHNR and CDR2 FQNEAQ (reference sequence). This CDR3 comprises 15 residues. The CDR3: CASSVYRVSSYEQYF. The CDR3, as DNA: TGTGCCAGCAGCGTCTACAGGGTATCCTCCTACGAGCAGTACTTC.

The chain employs TRBV5-1 and TRBJ2-3; 8 bases are shared with TRBD1. In germline, CDR1 is SGHRS, CDR2 YFSETQ. V was clipped by 6 bases and J by 5 bases; unmatched bases: 8. The CDR3 runs 14 residues. CDR3 sequence (DNA): TGCGCCAGCAAAAGGGCAGGGGGCCTAGATACGCAGTATTTT. Protein: CASKRAGGLDTQYF.

The chain combines TRBV4-3 with TRBJ2-7; perhaps TRBD2 as D (5 bases). Germline assignment: CDR1 LGHNA and CDR2 YSLEER. The CDR3 extends over 15 amino acids. V lost 2 bases, J lost 0 bases, and 11 bases lay in between. Here the CDR3 reads CASSQRHGSSYEQYF. The CDR3, as DNA: TGCGCCAGCAGCCAAAGACATGGGAGCTCCTACGAGCAGTACTTC.

V usage is TRBV7-8 and J usage is TRBJ2-7; 7 bases are shared with TRBD2. The germline V gene has CDR1 SGHVS and CDR2 FQNEAQ. The CDR3 has 15 amino acids. V gave up 5 bases and J gave up 2 bases; unmatched junction bases: 9. CDR3 sequence reads: CASSRSGRGAYEQYF. Here the CDR3 DNA reads TGTGCCAGCAGCCGCTCGGGACGGGGGGCCTACGAGCAGTACTTC. Variable domain in full (rest from reference TRBV7-8 and TRBJ2-7): GAGVSQSPRYKVAKRGQDVALRCDPISGHVSLFWYQQALGQGPEFLTYFQNEAQLDKSGLPSDRFFAERPEGSVSTLKIQRTQQEDSAVYLCASSRSGRGAYEQYFGPGTRLTVT.

This clone was counted once. The junction differs from germline at one of its ends, possibly a read error. Distinct nucleotide sequences in the sample also encode this CDR3. The V and J genes are TRBV7-9 and TRBJ1-4; 9 bases align to TRBD1. Germline V gene sequence: CDR1 SEHNR, CDR2 FQNEAQ (reference sequence). The CDR3 is 14 residues long. The CDR3 loop reads CASSQGQGGEKLFF. The CDR3 nucleotides are TGCGCCAGCAGCCAGGGACAGGGTGGCGAAAAACTGTTTTTT.

To note about this clone: The sample holds other DNA sequences that translate to the same CDR3. The chain couples TRBV20-1 to TRBJ2-7; D not resolved. The V gene's germline CDR1 is DFQATT and CDR2 SNEGSKA (reference sequence). Trimming removed 6 bases at V and 3 bases at J, with 6 bases between. The CDR3 consists of 10 residues. Written as DNA, the CDR3 is TGCAGTGCGTCGGACTACGAGCAGTACTTC. Amino acids: CSASDYEQYF.

V gene TRBV5-8 combines with J gene TRBJ2-5; D is ambiguous. From germline, CDR1 is SGHTS and CDR2 YDEGEE. This CDR3 region has 11 residues. Trimming took 1 base from V and 4 from J, leaving 2 bases between them. The CDR3 bases are TGTGCCAGCAGCTTGATAGAGACCCAGTACTTC. Protein product: CASSLIETQYF.

The chain combines TRBV7-3 with TRBJ2-3; the match to TRBD2 covers 12 bases. The CDR3 consists of 16 residues. The V segment lost 5 bases and the J segment 6 bases; nucleotides outside the gene matches: 9. CDR1 and CDR2 from the germline V gene are SGHTA and FQGTGA. CDR3 loop: CASSGDRLAGADTQYF. CDR3 coding DNA: TGTGCCAGCAGCGGAGACAGACTAGCGGGAGCGGATACGCAGTATTTT.

The J gene is TRBJ2-7, the V gene TRBV11-2, with 7 bases fitting TRBD2. This CDR3 comprises 15 residues. Germline V lookup: CDR1 SGHAT, CDR2 FQNNGV. V trimming: 5 bases; J trimming: 2 bases; junction bases outside the gene matches: 9. The chain's CDR3 is CASSTSSGSTYEQYF. CDR3 nucleotides: TGTGCCAGCAGCACCTCTAGCGGTTCCACCTACGAGCAGTACTTC.

The table lists this clone with a count of one. This chain links TRBV29-1 with TRBJ1-4, with D unresolved. The ends were cut back, 2 bases at V and 2 bases at J, with 12 bases in the middle. The CDR3 loop spans 15 amino acids. The V gene's germline CDR1 is SQVTM and CDR2 ANQGSEA. The CDR3 protein is CSVELAAGTNEKLFF. As DNA, the CDR3 is TGCAGCGTTGAATTGGCAGCGGGCACTAATGAAAAACTGTTTTTT.

About this clone itself: The same CDR3 can be traced to other DNA sequences in this sample. The chain uses TRBV7-9 and TRBJ1-2, with 10 bases lining up with TRBD1. Germline V gives CDR1 SEHNR, CDR2 FQNEAQ (reference sequence). This CDR3 spans 14 amino acids. With V trimmed by 5 bases and J by 2 bases, 2 bases remained unmatched. Written as DNA, the CDR3 is TGTGCCAGCAGCCCGGGACAGGGGAACTATGGCTACACCTTC. Protein sequence: CASSPGQGNYGYTF.

The chain joins TRBV7-3 to TRBJ1-1; perhaps TRBD1 as D (5 bases). Trimming cost V 2 bases and J 0 bases, with 10 bases left between them. CDR1 is SGHTA, CDR2 FQGTGA, per germline. This CDR3 has 15 residues. The CDR3 sequence: CASSLGGAMNTEAFF. The CDR3 nucleotides are TGTGCCAGCAGCTTAGGCGGGGCGATGAACACTGAAGCTTTCTTT.